This TCR beta chain came from a study of a mutant IDH1 vaccine in newly diagnosed glioma. Study-wide background: Earlier therapy was either radiotherapy, temozolomide, or both, and most got both.

There are 12 residues in the CDR3. Trimming pared 4 bases from V and 9 bases from J, leaving 12 bases between. Per the germline V gene, CDR1 is LNHDA and CDR2 is SQIVND (reference sequence). Noted time point: week 11, during vaccination. Vaccination used 300 ug of mutant IDH1 20-mer peptide per dose, with topical imiquimod. Profiling relied on immunoSEQ multiplex PCR, and the TCRdb table lists in-frame clones only, not all of them. The sample includes approximately 110,000 clones, about nine tenths seen only once; the top ten take 0.5% to 0.65%. Comment on this clone: Its antigen remains unidentified.

V usage is TRBV19 and J usage is TRBJ1-2, with D unclear. This clonotype was sampled from a woman aged 50 to 60 with glioma. Source: PBMCs, taken from a glioma patient whose treatment included an IDH1 peptide vaccine. The CDR3 spells CASSTEFTSYTF. The CDR3 bases are TGTGCCAGTAGTACCGAATTCACCAGCTACACCTTC.